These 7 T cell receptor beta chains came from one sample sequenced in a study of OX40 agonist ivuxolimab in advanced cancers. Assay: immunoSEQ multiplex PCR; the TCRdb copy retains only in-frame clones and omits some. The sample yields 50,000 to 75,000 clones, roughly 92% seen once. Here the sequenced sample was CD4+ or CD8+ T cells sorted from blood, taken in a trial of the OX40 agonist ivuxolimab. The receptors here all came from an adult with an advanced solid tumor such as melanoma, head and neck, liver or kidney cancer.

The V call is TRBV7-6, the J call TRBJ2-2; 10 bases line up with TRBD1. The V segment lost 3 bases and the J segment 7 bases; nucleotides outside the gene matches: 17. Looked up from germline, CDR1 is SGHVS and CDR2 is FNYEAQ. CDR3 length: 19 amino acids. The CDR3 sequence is CASSLSGTGAPMEGGELFF. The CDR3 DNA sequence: TGTGCCAGCAGCTTGTCCGGGACAGGGGCCCCGATGGAGGGCGGGGAGCTGTTTTTT.

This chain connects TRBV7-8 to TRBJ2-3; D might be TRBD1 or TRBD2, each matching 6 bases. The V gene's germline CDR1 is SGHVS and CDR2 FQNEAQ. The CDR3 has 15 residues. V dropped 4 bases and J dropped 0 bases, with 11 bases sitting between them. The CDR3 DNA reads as TGTGCCAGCAGCTGGGGGGCCCCTAGCACAGATACGCAGTATTTT. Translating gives CASSWGAPSTDTQYF.

The CDR3 sequence is CASSIGGAPWNYGYTF. CDR3 DNA sequence: TGTGCCAGTAGTATTGGAGGTGCCCCCTGGAACTATGGCTACACCTTC. The chain uses TRBV19 and TRBJ1-2; D uncertain. This CDR3 contains 16 residues. Trimming left V 3 bases short and J 2 bases short, with 16 bases between. The germline gives CDR1 LNHDA, CDR2 SQIVND (reference sequence).

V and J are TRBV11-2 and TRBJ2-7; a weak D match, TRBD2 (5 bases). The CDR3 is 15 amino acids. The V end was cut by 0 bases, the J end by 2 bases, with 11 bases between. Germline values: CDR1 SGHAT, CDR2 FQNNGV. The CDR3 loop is CASSLDSGWAYEQYF. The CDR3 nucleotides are TGTGCCAGCAGCTTAGATTCGGGGTGGGCCTACGAGCAGTACTTC.

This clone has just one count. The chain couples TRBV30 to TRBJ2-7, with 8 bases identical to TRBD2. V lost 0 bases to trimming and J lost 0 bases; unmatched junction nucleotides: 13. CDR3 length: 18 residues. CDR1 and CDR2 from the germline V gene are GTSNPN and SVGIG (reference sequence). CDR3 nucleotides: TGTGCCTGGAGTGTAACCCCTTTCGAGCGGGGGCACTCCTACGAGCAGTACTTC. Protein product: CAWSVTPFERGHSYEQYF. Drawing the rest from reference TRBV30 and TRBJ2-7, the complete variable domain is SQTIHQWPATLVQPVGSPLSLECTVEGTSNPNLYWYRQAAGRGLQLLFYSVGIGQISSEVPQNLSASRPQDRQFILSSKKLLLSDSGFYLCAWSVTPFERGHSYEQYFGPGTRLTVT.

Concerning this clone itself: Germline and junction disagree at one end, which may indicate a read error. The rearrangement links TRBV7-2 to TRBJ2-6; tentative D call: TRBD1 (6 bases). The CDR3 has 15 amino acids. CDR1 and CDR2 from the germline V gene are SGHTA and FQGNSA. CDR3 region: CVSTDRSSGANVLTF. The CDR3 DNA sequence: TGTGTCAGCACCGACAGGAGCTCTGGGGCCAACGTCCTGACTTTC.

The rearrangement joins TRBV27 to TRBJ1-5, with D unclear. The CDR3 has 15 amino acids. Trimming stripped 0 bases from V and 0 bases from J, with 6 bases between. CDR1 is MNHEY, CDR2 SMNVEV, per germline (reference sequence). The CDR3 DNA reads TGTGCCAGCAGTTTATCAGTCTTTAGCAATCAGCCCCAGCATTTT. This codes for CASSLSVFSNQPQHF.